These 24 T cell receptor beta chains share one sample of origin, sequenced in a study of Tregs in tolerant kidney transplant recipients. Clones were sequenced by immunoSEQ multiplex PCR, and TCRdb holds only the in-frame ones, with some missing. The table shows approximately 260,000 clones, with about 86% occurring only once. Sample: CD4+ T cells from blood. Receptors were obtained from a human donor in good health.

The J gene is TRBJ1-1, the V gene TRBV18; D might be TRBD1 (5 bases). The V end lost 1 base, the J end lost 2 bases, and 11 bases lay between the germline ends. Per germline, CDR1 KGHSH and CDR2 LQKENI. The CDR3 loop spans 15 amino acids. DNA of the CDR3: TGTGCCAGCTCACCACGCAAAGGGGAAAACACTGAAGCTTTCTTT. It codes for CASSPRKGENTEAFF.

V is TRBV10-3 and J is TRBJ2-1; TRBD2 aligns across 10 bases. The V gene's germline CDR1 is ENHRY and CDR2 SYGVKD. This CDR3 has 16 residues. Unmatched junction bases numbered 7, after V lost 0 bases and J lost 8 bases. CDR3 DNA sequence: TGTGCCATCAGTGAGTCGATCCTAGCGGGGGACCATGAGCAGTTCTTC. Amino acid sequence: CAISESILAGDHEQFF.

This chain joins TRBV15 and TRBJ2-7; TRBD1 aligns across 11 bases. V dropped 2 bases and J dropped 1; count of bases not matched to a gene: 4. This CDR3 contains 16 residues. Germline loops: CDR1 LNHNV, CDR2 YYDKDF (reference sequence). The CDR3, as DNA: TGTGCCACCAGCAGACACGGACAGGGGGCTTCCTACGAGCAGTACTTC. It codes for CATSRHGQGASYEQYF.

The CDR3 reads CASSPKGTVYQETQYF. CDR3 DNA sequence: TGTGCCAGCAGCCCTAAGGGGACAGTGTACCAAGAGACCCAGTACTTC. J is TRBJ2-5 and V is TRBV9; 7 bases are shared with TRBD1. Trimming at V came to 4 bases and at J to 0 bases, leaving 9 bases not matched to a gene. The CDR3 runs to 16 residues. The germline CDR1 and CDR2 sequences are SGDLS and YYNGEE.

V and J are TRBV19 and TRBJ1-2; no clear D. V lost 1 base and J lost 8, with 11 bases in between. CDR1 is LNHDA and CDR2 is SQIVND in the germline V gene (reference sequence). This CDR3 has 13 amino acids. CDR3 in amino acids: CASSIGGLRGYTF. The CDR3, as DNA: TGTGCCAGTAGTATAGGTGGGCTGCGAGGCTACACCTTC. Full variable domain (outside the CDR3, taken from reference TRBV19 and TRBJ1-2): DGGITQSPKYLFRKEGQNVTLSCEQNLNHDAMYWYRQDPGQGLRLIYYSQIVNDFQKGDIAEGYSVSREKKESFPLTVTSAQKNPTAFYLCASSIGGLRGYTFGSGTRLTVV.

J is TRBJ2-1 and V is TRBV13; 9 bases line up with TRBD1. There are 15 residues in the CDR3. V lost 5 bases and J lost 5; bases outside the gene matches: 7. Germline V CDR1 and CDR2: PRHDT, FYEKMQ (reference sequence). The CDR3 DNA reads as TGTGCCAGCAGCCCGGGACAGGGTGTCCACAATGAGCAGTTCTTC. This codes for CASSPGQGVHNEQFF. Supplemented by reference TRBV13 and TRBJ2-1, the full variable domain reads AAGVIQSPRHLIKEKRETATLKCYPIPRHDTVYWYQQGPGQDPQFLISFYEKMQSDKGSIPDRFSAQQFSDYHSELNMSSLELGDSALYFCASSPGQGVHNEQFFGPGTRLTVL.

The chain carries TRBV5-4 and TRBJ1-1; 10 bases line up with TRBD1. Per germline, CDR1 SGHNT and CDR2 YYREEE (reference sequence). V trimming: 4 bases; J trimming: 0 bases; junction bases outside the gene matches: 15. The CDR3 spans 19 residues. Here the CDR3 reads CASSRSGQGTKFMNTEAFF. The DNA for the CDR3 is TGTGCCAGCAGCCGCTCGGGACAGGGGACCAAATTCATGAACACTGAAGCTTTCTTT.

The V and J genes are TRBV5-1 and TRBJ2-3; possible D gene TRBD2, 5 bases. There are 14 residues in the CDR3. V was trimmed by 1 base and J by 4 bases, leaving 10 bases between them. Germline V CDR1 and CDR2: SGHRS, YFSETQ. The CDR3 bases are TGCGCCAGCAGCTTGCCTAGCTGGGCAGATACGCAGTATTTT. The encoded protein is CASSLPSWADTQYF.

The rearrangement links TRBV30 to TRBJ1-1, with no clear D. With 1 base removed from V and 3 bases from J, the gap between germline ends came to 9 bases. Germline V gene data show CDR1 as GTSNPN and CDR2 as SVGIG (reference sequence). The CDR3 is made up of 13 amino acids. The CDR3, as DNA: TGTGCCTGGAGTGCTGAGCGGGACACTGAAGCTTTCTTT. Translating it yields CAWSAERDTEAFF.

The chain is built from TRBV30 and TRBJ2-1, with no clear D. Germline CDR1 is GTSNPN and CDR2 is SVGIG (reference sequence). The V end was cut by 5 bases, the J end by 6 bases, with 5 bases between. The CDR3 is 10 amino acids. CDR3 loop: CAWATNEQFF. The CDR3 DNA reads as TGTGCCTGGGCCACCAATGAGCAGTTCTTC.

The CDR3 sequence is CASSDSAGSGANVLTF. The CDR3 nucleotides are TGTGCCAGCAGTGACTCAGCAGGCTCTGGGGCCAACGTCCTGACTTTC. V is TRBV6-4 and J is TRBJ2-6, with D uncertain. Germline CDR1 is MRHNA and CDR2 is SNTAGT. The CDR3 has 16 amino acids. Trimming removed 0 bases from V and 0 bases from J, with 6 bases in between.

DNA of the CDR3: TGTGCCAGTAGTATCAGTTTCCGGACACTATCCTACAATGAGCAGTTCTTC. Translated: CASSISFRTLSYNEQFF. The genes are TRBV19 and TRBJ2-1; TRBD1 is a possible D gene (5 bases). Germline lookup yields CDR1 LNHDA and CDR2 SQIVND (reference sequence). The CDR3 is made up of 17 amino acids. V was shortened by 3 bases and J by 1 base, with 16 bases between the two germline ends.

The V and J genes are TRBV4-1 and TRBJ1-2, with D possibly TRBD1 on 6 matching bases. CDR1 MGHRA and CDR2 YSYEKL come from the germline V gene. The CDR3 has 14 residues. V was clipped by 3 bases and J by 8 bases, with 16 bases between them. The DNA for the CDR3 is TGCGCCAGCAGCCAGGCCTCGGGGGCGGGAGGCTACACCTTC. This sequence encodes CASSQASGAGGYTF.

Here the CDR3 reads CASREGTTTNEKLFF. CDR3 sequence (DNA): TGTGCCAGCAGGGAGGGGACGACAACTAATGAAAAACTGTTTTTT. The genes are TRBV6-5 and TRBJ1-4, with D possibly TRBD1 on 5 matching bases. CDR3 length: 15 residues. The germline CDR1 and CDR2 sequences are MNHEY and SVGAGI. V was cut by 6 bases and J by 0 bases, with 11 bases left in between.

The gene calls are TRBV6-5 and TRBJ1-1; TRBD1 might be the D (6 bases). Germline CDR1 reads MNHEY; CDR2 reads SVGAGI. This CDR3 has 15 residues. V lost 1 base and J 0 bases, leaving 9 bases between the germline ends. The CDR3 region is CASSYLQGMNTEAFF. The DNA of the CDR3 is TGTGCCAGCAGTTACTTACAGGGCATGAACACTGAAGCTTTCTTT.

The chain combines TRBV5-1 with TRBJ1-2; D gene unclear. The length of the CDR3 is 12 residues. The V gene lost 0 bases and the J gene lost 8 bases, with 8 bases spanning the gap. Germline V gene data show CDR1 as SGHRS and CDR2 as YFSETQ. The CDR3 DNA reads as TGCGCCAGCAGCTTGGCTATGGGGGGCTACACCTTC. Its translation: CASSLAMGGYTF.

The V and J genes are TRBV11-2 and TRBJ2-1; the D gene is possibly TRBD2 (5 bases). The CDR3 consists of 14 residues. Germline assignment: CDR1 SGHAT and CDR2 FQNNGV. Trimming pared 3 bases from V and 7 bases from J, leaving 13 bases between. CDR3 nucleotides: TGTGCCAGCAGCTTCCGACTACTTTGGAATGAGCAGTTCTTC. Translated, it gives CASSFRLLWNEQFF.

Points on this clone: The same CDR3 also results from other DNA sequences found in this sample. V and J are TRBV5-1 and TRBJ2-3; 8 positions match TRBD2. Trimming removed 0 bases from V and 3 bases from J; junction bases left unmatched: 0. The CDR3 totals 14 residues. Germline V gene data show CDR1 as SGHRS and CDR2 as YFSETQ. In DNA, the CDR3 is TGCGCCAGCAGCTTGGCTAGCGGGACAGATACGCAGTATTTT. Its translation is CASSLASGTDTQYF.

CDR3 in amino acids: CASSLVGGAYTEAFF. The CDR3 nucleotides read TGTGCCAGCAGCTTAGTTGGAGGGGCGTACACTGAAGCTTTCTTT. The chain links TRBV11-2 to TRBJ1-1; tentatively, D is TRBD1 (5 bases). This CDR3 spans 15 amino acids. The V and J ends lost 1 base and 3 bases respectively, with 12 bases between them. CDR1 is SGHAT and CDR2 is FQNNGV in the germline V gene.

The CDR3 loop is CASAPGQGAYEQYF. CDR3 bases: TGTGCCAGCGCACCGGGACAGGGGGCCTACGAGCAGTACTTC. The J gene is TRBJ2-7, the V gene TRBV6-5, with 11 bases fitting TRBD1. The germline CDR1 and CDR2 sequences are MNHEY and SVGAGI. This CDR3 is 14 amino acids long. V gave up 8 bases and J gave up 2 bases; unmatched junction bases: 5.

This chain links TRBV19 with TRBJ1-2, with a weak D call TRBD1 (5 bases). In germline, CDR1 is LNHDA, CDR2 SQIVND (reference sequence). Trimming shortened V by 4 bases and J by 8 bases, and 20 bases separated the two germline ends. This CDR3 has 15 residues. The DNA for the CDR3 is TGTGCCAGTAGTAGAAGCCCTCGGGAGGGACGGGGCTACACCTTC. Translated: CASSRSPREGRGYTF.

This clone was counted a single time. The rearrangement uses TRBV7-8 and TRBJ1-2; 7 bases line up with TRBD1. With V trimmed by 5 bases and J by 4 bases, 4 bases remained unmatched. The CDR3 runs 13 residues. Germline V gives CDR1 SGHVS, CDR2 FQNEAQ. The DNA of the CDR3 is TGTGCCAGCAGCCCCAGGGGGGGCTATGGCTACACCTTC. Translated, it gives CASSPRGGYGYTF.

V usage is TRBV5-4 and J usage is TRBJ2-7; 11 positions match TRBD2. The V and J ends lost 4 bases and 2 bases, in that order; junction bases with no gene match: 2. Germline CDR1 reads SGHNT; CDR2 reads YYREEE (reference sequence). The CDR3 runs to 14 residues. CDR3 region: CASSVSGRAYEQYF. The CDR3 region has the DNA TGTGCCAGCAGCGTTAGCGGGAGGGCCTACGAGCAGTACTTC.

With respect to this clone: The sample contains more than one DNA sequence encoding this CDR3. J is TRBJ2-3 and V is TRBV5-1, with a tentative D call TRBD1 (6 bases). Per the germline V gene, CDR1 is SGHRS and CDR2 is YFSETQ. The V end was cut by 3 bases, the J end by 2 bases, with 13 bases between. The CDR3 spans 15 residues. CDR3 nucleotide sequence: TGCGCCAGCAGCTCCCAAGGGACAACCACAGATACGCAGTATTTT. Its protein is CASSSQGTTTDTQYF.